One sample yielded the 30 T cell receptor beta chains listed below, sequenced in a study of early T cells in non-severe SARS-CoV-2 infection. TCRdb itself ran the 5' RACE reads through MiXCR, one entry per CDR3 protein. The data hold around 82,000 distinct CDR3 sequences, with approximately 12% observed a single time. Sequencing input: whole blood. These receptor sequences come from an adult who was a healthcare worker with PCR-confirmed SARS-CoV-2 infection or an uninfected control (not recorded which).

This clonotype was found a few times. The rearrangement links TRBV27 to TRBJ2-3, with D maybe TRBD1 (6 bases). V dropped 5 bases and J dropped 2 bases, with 11 bases sitting between them. This CDR3 is built from 14 residues. Germline V gene data show CDR1 as MNHEY and CDR2 as SMNVEV (reference sequence). DNA for the CDR3: TGTGCCAGCAGTCCTCGACAGGTCACAGATACGCAGTATTTT. Protein sequence: CASSPRQVTDTQYF.

This chain links TRBV29-1 with TRBJ2-2, with a weak D call TRBD2 (5 bases). This CDR3 comprises 13 residues. With 4 bases removed from V and 5 bases from J, the gap between germline ends came to 11 bases. Germline V lookup: CDR1 SQVTM, CDR2 ANQGSEA. The DNA for the CDR3 is TGCAGCGTTGTACGCCGAGGGACCGGGGAGCTGTTTTTT. As protein: CSVVRRGTGELFF.

This clonotype was seen only a few times. This chain connects TRBV18 to TRBJ2-1, with TRBD1 identical over 12 bases. The CDR3 covers 16 residues. Germline V gene lookup returns CDR1 KGHSH and CDR2 LQKENI. J was trimmed by 7 bases and V by 5 bases; bases with no gene match: 9. The CDR3 coding sequence is TGTGCCAGCTCAGTATCCGGGACAGGGGGCCGGAATGAGCAGTTCTTC. It codes for CASSVSGTGGRNEQFF.

Many counts were recorded for this clonotype. The chain links TRBV5-4 to TRBJ2-1; 8 bases match TRBD1. The CDR3 sequence is 13 residues long. J was trimmed by 5 bases and V by 4 bases; bases with no gene match: 2. Germline V gives CDR1 SGHNT, CDR2 YYREEE (reference sequence). CDR3 protein: CASSLDRDNEQFF. DNA of the CDR3: TGTGCCAGCAGCCTGGACAGGGACAATGAGCAGTTCTTC.

This clonotype occurred many times. The rearrangement links TRBV2 to TRBJ2-1, with TRBD2 matching 9 bases. This CDR3 region has 14 residues. CDR1 is SNHLY and CDR2 is FYNNEI in the germline V gene. With V trimmed by 2 bases and J by 9 bases, 5 bases remained unmatched. Here the CDR3 DNA reads TGTGCCAGCAGTGAACTAGCGGGACGGATTGAGCAGTTCTTC. It translates to CASSELAGRIEQFF.

Notes on this clonotype: No conserved phenylalanine or tryptophan is present at the end of the CDR3, so a read error is the likely explanation. The chain employs TRBV3-1 and TRBJ2-6; TRBD1 agrees at 10 bases. Germline assignment: CDR1 LGHDT and CDR2 YNNKEL (reference sequence). The junction had 11 bases not matched to a gene; V was cut back by 4 bases and J by 2 bases. The CDR3 has 19 residues. In nucleotides, the CDR3 is TGTGCCAGCAGCCCGAGTCCGAGACAGGGGGCAGCTGGGGCCAACGTCCTGACTTTA. Protein sequence: CASSPSPRQGAAGANVLTL.

The rearrangement joins TRBV28 to TRBJ2-3; 7 bases map to TRBD1. The germline V gene encodes CDR1 MDHEN and CDR2 SYDVKM. Trimming took 3 bases from V and 6 from J; bases not matched to a gene: 3. CDR3 length equals 13 residues. The CDR3, as DNA: TGTGCCAGCAGTTTGGTACAGGGGGATACGCAGTATTTT. Protein: CASSLVQGDTQYF.

The rearrangement joins TRBV12-3 or TRBV12-4 to TRBJ2-7, with D tentatively TRBD2 (6 bases). The CDR3 spans 12 residues. V shed 8 bases and J shed 1 base, with 9 bases lying between them. The CDR3 is CASARGSYEQYF. The CDR3 DNA follows: TGTGCCAGCGCCCGGGGGTCCTACGAGCAGTACTTC.

This clonotype has at least ten counts. The gene calls are TRBV7-2 and TRBJ2-7; the D call may be TRBD1 or TRBD2 (6 bases each). The CDR3 is made up of 15 amino acids. V gave up 1 base and J gave up 1 base, with 11 bases separating them. Germline-derived CDR1 and CDR2 are SGHTA and FQGNSA. CDR3 sequence reads: CASSLEGGYSYEQYF. CDR3 coding DNA: TGTGCCAGCAGCTTAGAGGGGGGATATTCCTACGAGCAGTACTTC.

The chain recombines TRBV7-8 with TRBJ2-7; D might be TRBD1 (7 bases). The CDR3 runs to 12 residues. Deletions cut 3 bases from V and 6 bases from J, with 9 bases between. Germline values: CDR1 SGHVS, CDR2 FQNEAQ. The CDR3 DNA reads TGTGCCAGCAGCTTCAGGGGGGCCGAGCAGTACTTC. Protein sequence: CASSFRGAEQYF.

This clonotype was seen ten or more times. The rearrangement uses TRBV5-1 and TRBJ2-1, with TRBD1 as a possible D gene (6 bases). The V and J ends lost 0 bases and 2 bases respectively, with 6 bases between them. The germline V gene encodes CDR1 SGHRS and CDR2 YFSETQ. This CDR3 spans 14 amino acids. CDR3 nucleotides: TGCGCCAGCAGCTTGGACAGGGCCTACAATGAGCAGTTCTTC. Translating it yields CASSLDRAYNEQFF.

V usage is TRBV11-3 and J usage is TRBJ2-7; D possibly uses TRBD1 or TRBD2 (6 bases each). The CDR3 length is 14 residues. CDR1 and CDR2 from the germline V gene are SGHNT and YENEEA. Trimming cost V 8 bases and J 7 bases, with 21 bases left between them. CDR3 sequence (DNA): TGTGCCAGCTCTTTCCAGGGGATTGGGGGGGAGCAGTACTTC. Protein: CASSFQGIGGEQYF.

This clonotype has more than one count but fewer than ten. The chain links TRBV2 to TRBJ2-3; TRBD2 matches 10 bases. The V gene's germline CDR1 is SNHLY and CDR2 FYNNEI. The trim removed 4 bases at V and 3 bases at J, leaving 10 bases unmatched. The length of the CDR3 is 17 residues. CDR3 bases: TGTGCCAGCAGTGTGGACCTACTAGCGGGGACGACAGATACGCAGTATTTT. The encoded protein is CASSVDLLAGTTDTQYF.

V usage is TRBV3-1 and J usage is TRBJ1-2, with TRBD1 as a possible D gene (6 bases). CDR1 and CDR2 from the germline V gene are LGHDT and YNNKEL (reference sequence). V was cut by 4 bases and J by 4 bases, with 10 bases left in between. The CDR3 is 13 amino acids. CDR3 DNA sequence: TGTGCCAGCAGCCTCCGGACAGTCTATGGCTACACCTTC. Residues: CASSLRTVYGYTF.

This clonotype was counted a few times. The chain employs TRBV7-6 and TRBJ2-7; possible D gene TRBD2, 5 bases. The V gene lost 3 bases and the J gene lost 5 bases, with 17 bases spanning the gap. The CDR3 consists of 15 residues. Germline V gene sequence: CDR1 SGHVS, CDR2 FNYEAQ. The CDR3 protein is CASSFGGHPSDEQYF. DNA of the CDR3: TGTGCCAGCAGCTTTGGCGGGCACCCCTCAGACGAGCAGTACTTC.

As concerns this clonotype: At one end the junction does not follow the germline gene, possibly because of a read error. The chain employs TRBV28 and TRBJ2-2; 8 nucleotides line up with TRBD2. This CDR3 is 18 amino acids long. CDR1 is MDHEN and CDR2 is SYDVKM in the germline V gene. This CDR3 is CVSSSPGWTAGATGELFF. For the CDR3, the DNA is TGTGTCAGCAGCTCCCCGGGGTGGACAGCGGGGGCCACCGGGGAGCTGTTTTTT.

The V gene is TRBV30, the J gene TRBJ2-5; TRBD2 is a possible D gene (6 bases). Germline lookup yields CDR1 GTSNPN and CDR2 SVGIG (reference sequence). The CDR3 spans 15 residues. The V end lost 0 bases, the J end lost 4 bases, and 15 bases lay between the germline ends. The CDR3: CAWSVAGRFGETQYF. The CDR3 coding sequence is TGTGCCTGGAGTGTAGCAGGGAGGTTCGGAGAGACCCAGTACTTC.

This clonotype is medium-sized (0.01 to 0.1%) by share. The J gene is TRBJ2-1, the V gene TRBV20-1; maybe TRBD2 (6 bases). Trimming took 0 bases from V and 0 from J, leaving 12 bases between them. The germline CDR1 and CDR2 sequences are DFQATT and SNEGSKA (reference sequence). The CDR3 sequence is 16 residues long. The CDR3 sequence: CSARDVADLSYNEQFF. DNA for the CDR3: TGCAGTGCTAGAGATGTAGCGGACCTCTCCTACAATGAGCAGTTCTTC.

This clonotype has ten or more counts. The V call is TRBV27, the J call TRBJ2-3; a possible D gene is TRBD2 (5 bases). With 3 bases removed from V and 6 bases from J, the gap between germline ends came to 10 bases. CDR3 length: 13 amino acids. The germline V gene encodes CDR1 MNHEY and CDR2 SMNVEV (reference sequence). The CDR3 nucleotides read TGTGCCAGCAGTTTGGGAGTCCTTGATACGCAGTATTTT. Residues: CASSLGVLDTQYF.

In this sample, this clonotype turned up many times. The J gene is TRBJ2-7, the V gene TRBV5-1; 13 nucleotides line up with TRBD2. CDR3 length equals 14 residues. The germline gives CDR1 SGHRS, CDR2 YFSETQ. The V gene end was trimmed by 6 bases and the J gene end by 6 bases; junction bases not matched to a gene: 6. CDR3 residues: CASTGLAGVGEQYF. The DNA for the CDR3 is TGCGCCAGCACCGGACTAGCGGGAGTAGGCGAGCAGTACTTC.

In its sample, this clonotype was seen many times. The rearrangement joins TRBV6-2 or TRBV6-3 to TRBJ1-1, with 9 positions matching TRBD1. Per germline, CDR1 MNHEY and CDR2 SVGEGT. J gave up 6 bases and V 2 bases, and 7 bases lay outside the gene matches. This CDR3 is built from 15 residues. The CDR3 sequence is CASSYGGTGFPEAFF. CDR3 nucleotides: TGTGCCAGCAGTTACGGGGGGACAGGGTTCCCTGAAGCTTTCTTT.

The chain has TRBV9 and TRBJ2-5; 10 positions agree with TRBD1. Germline V gene sequence: CDR1 SGDLS, CDR2 YYNGEE. With V trimmed by 3 bases and J by 5 bases, 7 bases remained unmatched. There are 15 residues in the CDR3. The CDR3 DNA reads as TGTGCCAGCAGCGAGCGACAGGGGGCTGGGGAGACCCAGTACTTC. Protein: CASSERQGAGETQYF.

This chain connects TRBV6-4 to TRBJ2-1; D ambiguous. Trimming took off 2 bases at V and 7 bases at J, with 9 bases between the two ends. The CDR3 totals 13 residues. Germline CDR1 reads MRHNA; CDR2 reads SNTAGT. CDR3: CASSDTTFNEQFF. The CDR3 DNA follows: TGTGCCAGCAGTGACACGACTTTTAATGAGCAGTTCTTC.

The chain employs TRBV4-2 and TRBJ2-1, with 7 bases lining up with TRBD2. The trim removed 1 base at V and 7 bases at J, leaving 16 bases unmatched. Germline CDR1 and CDR2: LGHNA and YNFKEQ. The CDR3 spans 18 residues. CDR3 coding DNA: TGTGCCAGCAGCCAAGGGCGGGACTACCGCCTCCCCCTGAATGAGCAGTTCTTC. It encodes CASSQGRDYRLPLNEQFF.

This clonotype was counted only a few times. The chain has TRBV24-1 and TRBJ2-1; 10 nucleotides match TRBD2. V gave up 7 bases and J gave up 0 bases; unmatched junction bases: 11. Germline CDR1 KGHDR, CDR2 SFDVKD. The CDR3 is 18 amino acids. The CDR3 here is CATSLGTSASSSYNEQFF. The CDR3 coding sequence is TGTGCCACCAGCTTGGGGACTAGCGCGTCGAGCTCCTACAATGAGCAGTTCTTC.

This clonotype was picked up many times. The chain links TRBV27 to TRBJ2-3, with TRBD1 matching over 10 bases. The germline CDR1 and CDR2 sequences are MNHEY and SMNVEV (reference sequence). The CDR3 contains 15 residues. J lost 5 bases, V lost 5 bases, and 7 bases had no gene match. CDR3 DNA: TGTGCCAGCAGTCCGGGACAGGGGCCGGGAGATACGCAGTATTTT. Protein sequence: CASSPGQGPGDTQYF.

This clonotype was counted once. The gene calls are TRBV3-1 and TRBJ2-3; 8 nucleotides line up with TRBD2. Trimming took 7 bases from V and 7 from J; bases not matched to a gene: 13. Germline lookup yields CDR1 LGHDT and CDR2 YNNKEL (reference sequence). The CDR3 loop spans 15 amino acids. The CDR3, as DNA: TGTGCCAGCAACGAGTCCCCCAGCGGGAGTCATACGCAGTATTTT. It is translated as CASNESPSGSHTQYF.

The CDR3 protein is CASRKREPPYEQYF. The CDR3 region has the DNA TGTGCCAGCAGAAAGCGGGAGCCACCCTACGAGCAGTACTTC. This chain links TRBV6-1 with TRBJ2-7; TRBD2 matches 8 bases. Germline assignment: CDR1 MNHNS and CDR2 SASEGT. This CDR3 spans 14 amino acids. The V gene end was trimmed by 6 bases and the J gene end by 2 bases; junction bases not matched to a gene: 6.

This clonotype showed up just a few times. The chain employs TRBV18 and TRBJ1-6; 7 bases line up with TRBD1. Germline loops: CDR1 KGHSH, CDR2 LQKENI. This CDR3 has 15 residues. V trimming: 4 bases; J trimming: 7 bases; junction bases outside the gene matches: 7. CDR3: CASSLSGTANSPLHF. The DNA of the CDR3 is TGTGCCAGCTCACTGTCCGGGACAGCAAATTCACCCCTCCACTTT.

The rearrangement joins TRBV19 to TRBJ2-1; 8 bases match TRBD2. CDR3 length equals 16 residues. Germline V CDR1 and CDR2: LNHDA, SQIVND (reference sequence). The V segment lost 5 bases and the J segment 4 bases; nucleotides outside the gene matches: 10. The CDR3 bases are TGTGCCAGTAGTCTCCCCGGGGGGGGCCCTTACAATGAGCAGTTCTTC. It is translated as CASSLPGGGPYNEQFF.